Presented here are 17 T cell receptor beta chains from one specimen sequenced in a study of radiotherapy plus CTLA-4 blockade in lung cancer. Clones were read by immunoSEQ multiplex PCR, and TCRdb kept only the in-frame ones, dropping some. The data contain around 77,000 clones, roughly 70% of them singletons. Sequencing used peripheral blood, obtained from a patient treated with radiotherapy plus ipilimumab. The receptors come from a human donor with non-small cell lung cancer whose response to radiotherapy plus ipilimumab could not be evaluated.

This clone was detected only a few times. The rearrangement joins TRBV30 to TRBJ2-1, with D possibly matching TRBD2 (6 bases). The CDR3 has 16 residues. Germline loops: CDR1 GTSNPN, CDR2 SVGIG (reference sequence). Deletions cut 2 bases from V and 7 bases from J, with 21 bases between. The CDR3: CAWSFFESSVRNEQFF. CDR3 sequence (DNA): TGTGCCTGGAGTTTTTTTGAGTCTAGCGTTAGGAATGAGCAGTTCTTC.

The chain joins TRBV19 to TRBJ2-1; D is possibly TRBD2 (5 bases). CDR3 length: 13 residues. V lost 6 bases and J 9 bases, leaving 15 bases between the germline ends. Germline V gene data show CDR1 as LNHDA and CDR2 as SQIVND (reference sequence). CDR3 loop: CASSPAVISEQFF. The CDR3 DNA follows: TGTGCCAGTAGCCCAGCGGTTATAAGTGAGCAGTTCTTC.

This clone occurred a few times. The chain carries TRBV2 and TRBJ2-4; D not certain. The CDR3 totals 12 residues. Germline V gene lookup returns CDR1 SNHLY and CDR2 FYNNEI. V shed 2 bases and J shed 8 bases, with 7 bases lying between them. CDR3 sequence: CASSELGDIQYF. The CDR3 DNA reads TGTGCCAGCAGTGAACTGGGCGACATTCAGTACTTC. The entire variable domain, with the rest obtained from reference TRBV2 and TRBJ2-4, is as follows: EPEVTQTPSHQVTQMGQEVILRCVPISNHLYFYWYRQILGQKVEFLVSFYNNEISEKSEIFDDQFSVERPDGSNFTLKIRSTKLEDSAMYFCASSELGDIQYFGAGTRLSVL.

This clone was detected a few times. The chain uses TRBV27 and TRBJ1-2; 8 bases line up with TRBD1. CDR3 length: 15 residues. Per germline, CDR1 MNHEY and CDR2 SMNVEV (reference sequence). V was pared by 3 bases and J by 2 bases, with 5 bases of the junction left unmatched. The CDR3 DNA reads TGTGCCAGCAGTTTTGACGGGACAGGCAACTATGGCTACACCTTC. Amino acid sequence: CASSFDGTGNYGYTF.

CDR3 nucleotides: TGCAGCGTTGGAGGGACAGGGGCAACTAATGAAAAACTGTTTTTT. It translates to CSVGGTGATNEKLFF. The chain recombines TRBV29-1 with TRBJ1-4; 10 bases match TRBD1. V lost 4 bases to trimming and J lost 0 bases; unmatched junction nucleotides: 2. The CDR3 is 15 residues long. CDR1 and CDR2 (germline): SQVTM, ANQGSEA.

This chain joins TRBV25-1 and TRBJ2-5; possible D gene TRBD2, 6 bases. CDR3 size: 12 residues. Deletions cut 4 bases from V and 7 bases from J, with 10 bases between. Germline V lookup: CDR1 MGHDK, CDR2 SYGVNS. In DNA form, the CDR3 reads TGTGCCAGCAGTGGACTAGTGGGGACCCAGTACTTC. Its translation: CASSGLVGTQYF.

The V and J genes are TRBV5-1 and TRBJ2-1; a possible D gene is TRBD1 (5 bases). The length of the CDR3 is 18 residues. The germline V gene has CDR1 SGHRS and CDR2 YFSETQ. V was clipped by 4 bases and J by 2 bases, with 22 bases between them. In DNA form, the CDR3 reads TGCGCCAGCAGCCAGGGTCTTCAGACCTTGTCAGCCTACAATGAGCAGTTCTTC. Amino acid sequence: CASSQGLQTLSAYNEQFF.

The chain combines TRBV11-2 with TRBJ1-2; D gene ambiguous. The CDR3 loop spans 13 amino acids. The V gene lost 4 bases and the J gene lost 4 bases, with 10 bases spanning the gap. From germline, CDR1 is SGHAT and CDR2 FQNNGV. The CDR3 bases are TGTGCCAGCAGCTCGCTTTCGGGCTATGGCTACACCTTC. It is translated as CASSSLSGYGYTF.

With respect to this clone: This specimen includes other DNA sequences encoding the same CDR3. V and J are TRBV29-1 and TRBJ2-3; 13 bases fit TRBD2. Germline CDR1 and CDR2: SQVTM and ANQGSEA. The CDR3 has 14 residues. The V segment lost 6 bases and the J segment 1 base; nucleotides outside the gene matches: 1. This chain's CDR3 is CSVGTSGGTDTQYF. In DNA, the CDR3 is TGCAGCGTGGGGACTAGCGGGGGCACAGATACGCAGTATTTT.

CDR3 loop: CASRPRTGRTDTQYF. The CDR3 DNA follows: TGTGCCAGCAGACCTAGGACAGGGCGCACAGATACGCAGTATTTT. This chain joins TRBV28 and TRBJ2-3, with 8 bases lining up with TRBD1. The CDR3 is 15 residues long. V gave up 6 bases and J gave up 1 base; unmatched junction bases: 6. Germline V gene data show CDR1 as MDHEN and CDR2 as SYDVKM.

J is TRBJ1-3 and V is TRBV2; possibly TRBD1 for D (6 bases). CDR1 and CDR2 from the germline V gene are SNHLY and FYNNEI. This CDR3 is built from 15 residues. V was cut by 6 bases and J by 4 bases, with 16 bases left in between. CDR3 nucleotides: TGTGCCAGCAGAGGAACAGGGTTCTCCGGAAACACCATATATTTT. Protein: CASRGTGFSGNTIYF.

The chain recombines TRBV6-4 with TRBJ1-4; D possibly corresponds to TRBD1 (5 bases). The length of the CDR3 is 17 residues. CDR1 and CDR2 from the germline V gene are MRHNA and SNTAGT. V was pared by 4 bases and J by 0 bases, with 15 bases between. CDR3 nucleotides: TGTGCCAGCAGTGTCCTGACAGATCTTTCAACTAATGAAAAACTGTTTTTT. This codes for CASSVLTDLSTNEKLFF.

The CDR3 sequence is CASSQDRILAGGLKYEQYF. CDR3 DNA: TGTGCCAGCAGCCAAGATCGCATCCTAGCGGGGGGGCTTAAATACGAGCAGTACTTC. The chain joins TRBV4-2 to TRBJ2-7, with TRBD2 identical over 12 bases. With V trimmed by 0 bases and J by 4 bases, 13 bases remained unmatched. CDR3 size: 19 residues. Germline CDR1 and CDR2: LGHNA and YNFKEQ.

The chain couples TRBV6-5 to TRBJ2-2, with D possibly matching TRBD1 (6 bases). CDR3 length: 15 residues. With 6 bases removed from V and 7 bases from J, the gap between germline ends came to 18 bases. Germline values: CDR1 MNHEY, CDR2 SVGAGI. The CDR3 DNA follows: TGTGCCAGCAGCAGGCACAACGAGGGGGTCGGGGAGCTGTTTTTT. Its protein product is CASSRHNEGVGELFF.

The CDR3 is CASSLIGTAYGYTF. The DNA for the CDR3 is TGTGCCAGCAGCTTAATTGGGACAGCGTATGGCTACACCTTC. The chain is built from TRBV7-2 and TRBJ1-2; TRBD1 agrees at 7 bases. There are 14 residues in the CDR3. CDR1 is SGHTA and CDR2 is FQGNSA in the germline V gene. V shed 2 bases, J shed 5 bases, and the junction held 5 bases outside the gene matches. The full variable domain, completed using reference TRBV7-2 and TRBJ1-2, is GAGVSQSPSNKVTEKGKDVELRCDPISGHTALYWYRQSLGQGLEFLIYFQGNSAPDKSGLPSDRFSAERTGGSVSTLTIQRTQQEDSAVYLCASSLIGTAYGYTFGSGTRLTVV.

The chain uses TRBV7-5 and TRBJ2-2; the DNA was not compared with TRBD2, the D call given in the table. TRBV7-5 is termed a pseudogene. The CDR3 consists of 13 residues. CDR3 residues: CVRSLVGAGELFF. The CDR3 nucleotides are TGTGTCAGAAGCTTAGTCGGGGCCGGGGAGCTGTTTTTT.

The chain couples TRBV9 to TRBJ1-4; D remains unclear. The germline V gene encodes CDR1 SGDLS and CDR2 YYNGEE. V lost 3 bases and J 8 bases, leaving 11 bases between the germline ends. The CDR3 length is 13 residues. The CDR3 DNA sequence: TGTGCCAGCAGCGCTCCGGGAGAAGAAAAACTGTTTTTT. Its translation is CASSAPGEEKLFF.